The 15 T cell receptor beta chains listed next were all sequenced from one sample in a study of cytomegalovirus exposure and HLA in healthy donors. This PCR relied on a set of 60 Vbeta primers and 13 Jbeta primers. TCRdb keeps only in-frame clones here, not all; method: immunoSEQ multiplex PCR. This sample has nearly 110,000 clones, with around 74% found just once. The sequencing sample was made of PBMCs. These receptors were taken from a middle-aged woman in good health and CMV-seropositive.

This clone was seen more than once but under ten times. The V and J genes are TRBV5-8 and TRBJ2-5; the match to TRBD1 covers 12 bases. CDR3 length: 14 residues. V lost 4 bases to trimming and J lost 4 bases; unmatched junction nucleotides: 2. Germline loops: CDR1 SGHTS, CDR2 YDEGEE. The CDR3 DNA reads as TGTGCCAGCAGCGGGGGACAGGGGGCAGAGACCCAGTACTTC. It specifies CASSGGQGAETQYF.

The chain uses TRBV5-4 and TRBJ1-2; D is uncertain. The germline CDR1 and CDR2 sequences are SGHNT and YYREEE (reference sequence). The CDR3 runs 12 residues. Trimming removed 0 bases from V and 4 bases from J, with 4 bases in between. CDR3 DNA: TGTGCCAGCAGCTTGGACGGCTATGGCTACACCTTC. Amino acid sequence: CASSLDGYGYTF.

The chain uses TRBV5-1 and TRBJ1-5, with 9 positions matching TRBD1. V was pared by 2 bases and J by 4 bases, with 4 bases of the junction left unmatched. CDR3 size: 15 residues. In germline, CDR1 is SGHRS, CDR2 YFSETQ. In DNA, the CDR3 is TGCGCCAGCAGCTTACAGGGGGCGTTGAATCAGCCCCAGCATTTT. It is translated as CASSLQGALNQPQHF.

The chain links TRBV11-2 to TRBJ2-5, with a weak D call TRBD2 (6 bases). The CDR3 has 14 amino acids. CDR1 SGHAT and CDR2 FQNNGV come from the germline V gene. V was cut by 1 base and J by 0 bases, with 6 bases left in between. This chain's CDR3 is CASSLGTNQETQYF. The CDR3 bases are TGTGCCAGCAGCTTAGGGACTAACCAAGAGACCCAGTACTTC. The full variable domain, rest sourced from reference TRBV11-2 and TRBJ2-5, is EAGVAQSPRYKIIEKRQSVAFWCNPISGHATLYWYQQILGQGPKLLIQFQNNGVVDDSQLPKDRFSAERLKGVDSTLKIQPAKLEDSAVYLCASSLGTNQETQYFGPGTRLLVL.

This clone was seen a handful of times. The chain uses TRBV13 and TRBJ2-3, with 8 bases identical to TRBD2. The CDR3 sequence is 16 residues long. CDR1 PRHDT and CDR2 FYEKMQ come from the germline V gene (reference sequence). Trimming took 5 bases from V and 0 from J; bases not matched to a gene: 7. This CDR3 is CASSRRAGASTDTQYF. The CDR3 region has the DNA TGTGCCAGCAGCCGAAGAGCGGGGGCCAGCACAGATACGCAGTATTTT.

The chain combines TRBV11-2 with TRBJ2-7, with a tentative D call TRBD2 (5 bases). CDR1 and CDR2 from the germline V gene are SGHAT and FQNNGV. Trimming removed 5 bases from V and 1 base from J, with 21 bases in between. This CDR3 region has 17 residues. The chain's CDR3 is CASSLAPVQGSSYEQYF. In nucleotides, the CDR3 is TGTGCCAGCAGCCTAGCCCCCGTCCAAGGGAGTTCCTACGAGCAGTACTTC. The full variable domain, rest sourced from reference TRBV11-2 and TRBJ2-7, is EAGVAQSPRYKIIEKRQSVAFWCNPISGHATLYWYQQILGQGPKLLIQFQNNGVVDDSQLPKDRFSAERLKGVDSTLKIQPAKLEDSAVYLCASSLAPVQGSSYEQYFGPGTRLTVT.

CDR3 in DNA: TGTGCCAGTAGGAGTAGTGGGGCCTCCGGGGAGCTGTTTTTT. This gives the protein CASRSSGASGELFF. This chain links TRBV19 with TRBJ2-2; tentatively, D is TRBD1 (5 bases). This CDR3 contains 14 residues. From germline, CDR1 is LNHDA and CDR2 SQIVND (reference sequence). The V and J ends lost 6 bases and 6 bases respectively, with 14 bases between them. The full variable domain, completed using reference TRBV19 and TRBJ2-2, is DGGITQSPKYLFRKEGQNVTLSCEQNLNHDAMYWYRQDPGQGLRLIYYSQIVNDFQKGDIAEGYSVSREKKESFPLTVTSAQKNPTAFYLCASRSSGASGELFFGEGSRLTVL.

CDR3: CASSQDPRGETQYF. The CDR3 DNA is TGCGCCAGCAGCCAAGATCCCAGGGGAGAGACCCAGTACTTC. This chain joins TRBV4-1 and TRBJ2-5, with a weak D call TRBD1 (6 bases). Germline lookup yields CDR1 MGHRA and CDR2 YSYEKL. Trimming left V 0 bases short and J 4 bases short, with 9 bases between. CDR3 length: 14 amino acids.

The CDR3 coding sequence is TGTGCCAGCAGTAGGAGCACTGAAGCTTTCTTT. Translating it yields CASSRSTEAFF. The rearrangement uses TRBV27 and TRBJ1-1, with no clear D. Deletions cut 5 bases from V and 4 bases from J, with 5 bases between. Germline loops: CDR1 MNHEY, CDR2 SMNVEV (reference sequence). This CDR3 is built from 11 residues.

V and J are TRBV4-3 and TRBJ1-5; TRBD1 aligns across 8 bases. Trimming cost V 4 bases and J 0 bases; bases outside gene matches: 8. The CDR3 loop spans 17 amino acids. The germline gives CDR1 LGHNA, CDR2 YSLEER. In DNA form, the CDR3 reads TGCGCCAGCAGCCCTGGGACAGGCAGTAATAGCAATCAGCCCCAGCATTTT. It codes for CASSPGTGSNSNQPQHF.

The DNA of the CDR3 is TGTGCCAGCAGCTTAGTTCCTCATGAGCAGTTCTTC. This sequence encodes CASSLVPHEQFF. The V gene is TRBV7-2, the J gene TRBJ2-1; no clear D gene. Germline CDR1 is SGHTA and CDR2 is FQGNSA. V was clipped by 1 base and J by 8 bases, with 6 bases between them. The CDR3 is made up of 12 amino acids.

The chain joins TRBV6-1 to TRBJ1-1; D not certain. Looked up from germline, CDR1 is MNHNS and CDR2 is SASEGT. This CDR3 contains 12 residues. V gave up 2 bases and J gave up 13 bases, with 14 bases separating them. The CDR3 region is CASSELGGKGFF. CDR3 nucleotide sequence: TGTGCCAGCAGTGAACTGGGAGGGAAGGGTTTCTTT.

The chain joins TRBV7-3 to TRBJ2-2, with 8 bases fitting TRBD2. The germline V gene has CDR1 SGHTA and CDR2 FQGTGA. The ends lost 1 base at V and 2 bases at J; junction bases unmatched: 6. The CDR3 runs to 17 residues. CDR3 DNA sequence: TGTGCCAGCAGCTTAATCGGGGGGGGCTCCAACACCGGGGAGCTGTTTTTT. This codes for CASSLIGGGSNTGELFF.

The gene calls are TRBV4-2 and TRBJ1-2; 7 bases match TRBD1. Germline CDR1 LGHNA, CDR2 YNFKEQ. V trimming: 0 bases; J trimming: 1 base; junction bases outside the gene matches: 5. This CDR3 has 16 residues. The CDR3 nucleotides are TGTGCCAGCAGCCAAGATGGTACAGGGGATAACTATGGCTACACCTTC. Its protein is CASSQDGTGDNYGYTF.

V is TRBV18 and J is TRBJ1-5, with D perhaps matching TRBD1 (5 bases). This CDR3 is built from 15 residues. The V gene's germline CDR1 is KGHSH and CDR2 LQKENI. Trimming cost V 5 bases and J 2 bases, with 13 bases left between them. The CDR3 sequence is CASSKRGNGNQPQHF. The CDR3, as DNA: TGTGCCAGCTCAAAGCGGGGGAATGGCAATCAGCCCCAGCATTTT.